This passage covers 15 T cell receptor beta chains from one sample sequenced in a study of OX40 agonist ivuxolimab in advanced cancers. Here immunoSEQ multiplex PCR was the method, and the copy in TCRdb shows in-frame clones only, minus some. The table has about 67,000 clones, approximately 91% seen once. The source was CD4+ or CD8+ T cells sorted from blood, collected in a trial of the OX40 agonist ivuxolimab. The receptors were gathered from an adult with an advanced solid tumor such as melanoma, head and neck, liver or kidney cancer.

The genes are TRBV7-3 and TRBJ2-1; TRBD2 matches at 8 bases. J lost 0 bases, V lost 5 bases, and 0 bases had no gene match. In germline, CDR1 is SGHTA, CDR2 FQGTGA. The CDR3 is made up of 14 amino acids. This CDR3 is CASSLAGSYNEQFF. The CDR3 DNA reads TGTGCCAGCAGCCTAGCGGGCTCCTACAATGAGCAGTTCTTC.

CDR3 region: CAISGTGMNTEAFF. The CDR3 DNA follows: TGTGCCATCAGCGGGACAGGAATGAACACTGAAGCTTTCTTT. This chain links TRBV10-3 with TRBJ1-1; TRBD1 matches at 8 bases. V was pared by 6 bases and J by 0 bases, with 3 bases of the junction left unmatched. Per the germline V gene, CDR1 is ENHRY and CDR2 is SYGVKD. This CDR3 comprises 14 residues.

This sequence joins TRBV5-1 and TRBJ2-3; TRBD2 is a possible D gene (5 bases). V was trimmed by 0 bases and J by 12 bases, leaving 11 bases between them. CDR1 SGHRS and CDR2 YFSETQ come from the germline V gene. The CDR3 covers 12 residues. CDR3 in DNA: TGCGCCAGCAGCTTGGGGGAGCAAGTTCAGTATTTT. This sequence encodes CASSLGEQVQYF.

The chain joins TRBV25-1 to TRBJ2-2, with 10 bases identical to TRBD1. This CDR3 has 14 amino acids. Germline CDR1 is MGHDK and CDR2 is SYGVNS. Trimming removed 7 bases from V and 3 bases from J; junction bases left unmatched: 2. CDR3 DNA sequence: TGTGCCAGCATGACAGGGGGCCACACCGGGGAGCTGTTTTTT. As protein: CASMTGGHTGELFF.

This clone was found once. The chain carries TRBV7-8 and TRBJ2-5; unclear D gene. The CDR3 runs to 15 residues. V was shortened by 1 base and J by 4 bases, with 13 bases between the two germline ends. Germline loops: CDR1 SGHVS, CDR2 FQNEAQ. This CDR3 is CASSLGSILVETQYF. In nucleotides, the CDR3 is TGTGCCAGCAGCTTAGGATCAATCTTGGTAGAGACCCAGTACTTC.

The rearrangement joins TRBV25-1 to TRBJ1-2, with D possibly TRBD1 on 5 matching bases. Trimming took off 4 bases at V and 8 bases at J, with 14 bases between the two ends. This CDR3 has 13 residues. The V gene's germline CDR1 is MGHDK and CDR2 SYGVNS. This chain's CDR3 is CASSAPSRGGYTF. The CDR3 bases are TGTGCCAGCAGTGCCCCGTCCCGGGGCGGCTACACCTTC.

This clone has only a few counts. This chain links TRBV2 with TRBJ1-5; D is ambiguous. CDR1 is SNHLY and CDR2 is FYNNEI in the germline V gene. V dropped 2 bases and J dropped 2 bases, with 10 bases sitting between them. There are 15 residues in the CDR3. CDR3 bases: TGTGCCAGCAGTGAATCCCTGTTCGGCAATCAGCCCCAGCATTTT. Residues: CASSESLFGNQPQHF.

This chain connects TRBV11-3 to TRBJ2-3, with D maybe TRBD1 (6 bases). This CDR3 contains 13 residues. The germline CDR1 and CDR2 sequences are SGHNT and YENEEA. Trimming removed 1 base from V and 5 bases from J, with 7 bases in between. The CDR3 DNA follows: TGTGCCAGCAGCTTAGGGGGGCGAGATACGCAGTATTTT. It yields the protein CASSLGGRDTQYF.

A single count supports this clone. This chain connects TRBV7-2 to TRBJ2-1; possibly TRBD1 or TRBD2 for D (6 bases each). Germline V gene lookup returns CDR1 SGHTA and CDR2 FQGNSA. This CDR3 contains 14 residues. The V end was cut by 2 bases, the J end by 6 bases, with 11 bases between. CDR3 sequence reads: CASSLTRGPNEQFF. The CDR3 nucleotides are TGTGCCAGCAGCTTAACCCGGGGGCCCAATGAGCAGTTCTTC.

V and J are TRBV4-1 and TRBJ1-3; D is unresolved. The germline V gene has CDR1 MGHRA and CDR2 YSYEKL. V shed 1 base and J shed 0 bases, with 16 bases lying between them. This CDR3 region has 18 residues. The CDR3 sequence: CASSQGRIELDSGNTIYF. DNA of the CDR3: TGCGCCAGCAGCCAAGGGAGGATAGAATTGGACTCTGGAAACACCATATATTTT.

The rearrangement uses TRBV19 and TRBJ2-7; 7 positions match TRBD2. CDR1 LNHDA and CDR2 SQIVND come from the germline V gene (reference sequence). The CDR3 has 14 residues. Losses at the gene ends were 2 bases for V and 6 bases for J; bases not matched to a gene: 7. In DNA, the CDR3 is TGTGCCAGTAGTATAACTAGCGTATCCAGCGAGCAGTACTTC. Translation gives CASSITSVSSEQYF.

This rearrangement joins TRBV2 to TRBJ1-1; D remains unclear. Per the germline V gene, CDR1 is SNHLY and CDR2 is FYNNEI. V dropped 7 bases and J dropped 4 bases, with 13 bases sitting between them. The length of the CDR3 is 13 residues. CDR3 loop: CASKEPSGTEAFF. The CDR3 DNA is TGTGCCAGCAAAGAACCTTCAGGCACTGAAGCTTTCTTT.

The J gene is TRBJ2-1, the V gene TRBV7-2; the D gene is possibly TRBD1 (5 bases). Germline-derived CDR1 and CDR2 are SGHTA and FQGNSA. V was cut by 2 bases and J by 12 bases, with 14 bases left in between. This CDR3 region has 13 residues. The CDR3 sequence: CASSLPSSRVQFF. Here the CDR3 DNA reads TGTGCCAGCAGCTTACCGAGCAGCAGGGTGCAGTTCTTC.

V and J are TRBV4-1 and TRBJ2-1; 9 nucleotides line up with TRBD2. This CDR3 has 14 amino acids. Germline CDR1 is MGHRA and CDR2 is YSYEKL. Unmatched junction bases numbered 4, after V lost 6 bases and J lost 4 bases. CDR3: CASRRLADYNEQFF. CDR3 nucleotide sequence: TGCGCCAGCAGAAGACTAGCGGATTACAATGAGCAGTTCTTC.

This chain joins TRBV11-2 and TRBJ2-5; 9 bases agree with TRBD1. The CDR3 sequence is 17 residues long. Germline V gene data show CDR1 as SGHAT and CDR2 as FQNNGV. V gave up 5 bases and J gave up 0 bases; unmatched junction bases: 10. CDR3 region: CASSKLTGGAYQETQYF. The CDR3 nucleotides are TGTGCCAGCAGCAAACTCACAGGGGGCGCGTACCAAGAGACCCAGTACTTC.